The clone carrying this T cell receptor (beta chain) has a single count. The data belong to a study of blood T cell repertoires in COVID-19. Turning to the study itself: COVID-19 samples from acute and convalescent phases originated in the United States, Italy and Spain. The analysed material was cDNA or gDNA that came from T cells, B-cell-depleted T cells, or PBMCs.

Source study methods: Counts of nucleated cells, estimated from reference gene primer amplification, were obtained. Clones were sequenced by immunoSEQ multiplex PCR, and TCRdb holds only the in-frame ones, with some missing. From that table come the V and J calls and clone size; the DNA was used to work out D and trimming. Of tens of thousands of clones in the sample, roughly 90% were seen once. The germline gives CDR1 SGHNT, CDR2 YENEEA. V shed 0 bases and J 4 bases; nucleotides not matched to a gene: 8. The CDR3 is made up of 17 amino acids. The sequence came from a man aged 50 to 60 with active COVID-19. The V and J genes are TRBV11-3 and TRBJ2-1; 8 positions match TRBD2. Sequenced: peripheral blood. As DNA, the CDR3 is TGTGCCAGCAGCTTAGATCATGATACTAGCGGATACAATGAGCAGTTCTTC. It yields the protein CASSLDHDTSGYNEQFF.